Following are 7 T cell receptor beta chains from one sample sequenced in a study of cytomegalovirus exposure and HLA in healthy donors. PCR amplification relied on 60 Vbeta primers (plus 13 Jbeta primers). Assay: immunoSEQ multiplex PCR; the TCRdb copy retains only in-frame clones and omits some. The table lists some 130,000 clones, more than 65% of them singletons. Sequencing was done on a sample of PBMCs. All receptors derive from a man in his fifties or sixties in good health and CMV-seronegative.

The rearrangement uses TRBV5-4 and TRBJ2-1; D may be TRBD2 (7 bases). The CDR3 totals 13 residues. CDR1 and CDR2 (germline): SGHNT, YYREEE (reference sequence). Deletions cut 7 bases from V and 9 bases from J, with 17 bases between. CDR3 sequence: CASGGRGRAEQFF. The CDR3 nucleotides read TGTGCCAGCGGTGGTAGGGGGAGGGCTGAGCAGTTCTTC.

The J gene is TRBJ2-2, the V gene TRBV9, with D tentatively TRBD2 (5 bases). The CDR3 has 15 residues. Trimming removed 4 bases at V and 4 bases at J, with 14 bases between. CDR1 is SGDLS, CDR2 YYNGEE, per germline. The CDR3 DNA sequence: TGTGCCAGCAGCCCCAGCGGACGGATCACCGGGGAGCTGTTTTTT. This codes for CASSPSGRITGELFF.

This clone has just a few counts. This chain connects TRBV4-1 to TRBJ2-6; D uncertain. Germline CDR1 reads MGHRA; CDR2 reads YSYEKL. Trimming pared 1 base from V and 0 bases from J, leaving 4 bases between. The CDR3 sequence is 15 residues long. The CDR3 DNA sequence: TGCGCCAGCAGCCAAGCACTCTCTGGGGCCAACGTCCTGACTTTC. Its protein is CASSQALSGANVLTF.

This clone was seen more than once but under ten times. The chain joins TRBV2 to TRBJ1-2, with no clear D. The CDR3 covers 13 residues. Trimming pared 7 bases from V and 3 bases from J, leaving 12 bases between. The germline V gene encodes CDR1 SNHLY and CDR2 FYNNEI. CDR3 in amino acids: CASIINADYGYTF. In DNA form, the CDR3 reads TGTGCCAGCATCATAAATGCGGACTATGGCTACACCTTC.

The chain employs TRBV7-8 and TRBJ2-7; no clear D. Germline CDR1 and CDR2: SGHVS and FQNEAQ. This CDR3 region has 14 residues. The V end was cut by 2 bases, the J end by 0 bases, with 8 bases between. CDR3 coding DNA: TGTGCCAGCAGCTTACAACAGAGCTCCTACGAGCAGTACTTC. Encoded protein: CASSLQQSSYEQYF.

The V and J genes are TRBV19 and TRBJ1-5; D remains unclear. V lost 10 bases, J lost 0 bases, and 13 bases lay in between. Germline lookup yields CDR1 LNHDA and CDR2 SQIVND (reference sequence). CDR3 length equals 14 residues. The CDR3 coding sequence is TGTGCCACGGAGGGAGGTTATAGCAATCAGCCCCAGCATTTT. It encodes CATEGGYSNQPQHF.

This clone was recorded once. CDR3 nucleotide sequence: TGTGCCAGCAGCTTCAGACTGGAGCAGTACTTC. This sequence encodes CASSFRLEQYF. The chain employs TRBV5-6 and TRBJ2-5; no clear D gene. V was shortened by 2 bases and J by 11 bases, with 10 bases between the two germline ends. CDR1 is SGHDT, CDR2 YYEEEE, per germline. The CDR3 loop spans 11 amino acids.